This record covers a single T cell receptor (beta chain). The data are from a study of technical replicates of blood from several donors. The method was immunoSEQ multiplex PCR; TCRdb's version includes in-frame clones alone and lacks a portion of them. The sample holds about 83,000 clones; 94% are singletons and the top ten take around 0.22%. V was cut by 5 bases and J by 8 bases, with 12 bases left in between. Germline CDR1 SQVTM, CDR2 ANQGSEA. This CDR3 is 12 amino acids long. The sample was T cells isolated from PBMCs. This sequence was found in a human donor in good health. The chain combines TRBV29-1 with TRBJ2-2; the D gene is possibly TRBD2 (6 bases). The CDR3 reads CSVPEGIGELFF. In DNA, the CDR3 is TGCAGCGTTCCGGAGGGGATTGGGGAGCTGTTTTTT.